This T cell receptor (beta chain) stems from a study of T cell changes during pregnancy in multiple sclerosis. Sequencing used immunoSEQ multiplex PCR; TCRdb keeps in-frame clones, though not all of them. Of roughly 64,000 clones in the sample, 80% to 95% are singletons; the top ten hold approximately 1.5%. Germline-derived CDR1 and CDR2 are SGHRS and YFSETQ. The CDR3 extends over 17 amino acids. The ends lost 4 bases at V and 4 bases at J; junction bases unmatched: 13. Sequenced here: peripheral blood, sampled in the second trimester of pregnancy. This receptor was obtained from a female donor with multiple sclerosis, enrolled in a pregnancy study. The chain carries TRBV5-1 and TRBJ1-4, with 7 nucleotides matching TRBD1. CDR3 in amino acids: CASSPGQNSAINEKLFF. CDR3 DNA sequence: TGCGCCAGCAGCCCGGGACAGAATTCCGCTATTAATGAAAAACTGTTTTTT.